Following are 27 T cell receptor beta chains from one sample sequenced in a study of blood T cell repertoires in COVID-19. Data came from immunoSEQ multiplex PCR; TCRdb stores just in-frame clones and leaves some out. This table has approximately 260,000 clones, about four fifths appearing once. Material: PBMCs or T cells enriched from blood (not recorded which). The source of these receptors is a man aged 50-60 years who had recovered from COVID-19.

The chain joins TRBV19 to TRBJ2-7; 9 bases fit TRBD2. The germline gives CDR1 LNHDA, CDR2 SQIVND (reference sequence). CDR3 length equals 14 residues. J gave up 3 bases and V 4 bases, and 4 bases lay outside the gene matches. CDR3 nucleotide sequence: TGTGCCAGTAGTACCAGCGGGGGGCACTACGAGCAGTACTTC. Translation: CASSTSGGHYEQYF.

The chain employs TRBV2 and TRBJ1-6; a possible D gene is TRBD1 (6 bases). The ends were cut back, 6 bases at V and 1 base at J, with 7 bases in the middle. Germline loops: CDR1 SNHLY, CDR2 FYNNEI. This CDR3 has 14 residues. This chain's CDR3 is CASRQGSYNSPLHF. The CDR3 nucleotides read TGTGCCAGCAGACAGGGTTCCTATAATTCACCCCTCCACTTT. Together with reference TRBV2 and TRBJ1-6, the CDR3 gives the full variable domain: EPEVTQTPSHQVTQMGQEVILRCVPISNHLYFYWYRQILGQKVEFLVSFYNNEISEKSEIFDDQFSVERPDGSNFTLKIRSTKLEDSAMYFCASRQGSYNSPLHFGNGTRLTVT.

The chain combines TRBV24-1 with TRBJ1-5; D ambiguous. The CDR3 totals 14 residues. The germline V gene has CDR1 KGHDR and CDR2 SFDVKD. V was clipped by 1 base and J by 11 bases, with 14 bases between them. The CDR3 loop is CATSDLEHLVAQHF. The CDR3, as DNA: TGTGCCACCAGTGATTTAGAGCACCTTGTGGCCCAGCATTTT.

The V gene is TRBV9, the J gene TRBJ2-4, with 9 bases identical to TRBD2. The CDR3 is 18 amino acids. The germline gives CDR1 SGDLS, CDR2 YYNGEE. V was clipped by 0 bases and J by 0 bases; unmatched bases: 7. This CDR3 is CASSVGGSGSVAKNIQYF. The DNA of the CDR3 is TGTGCCAGCAGCGTAGGCGGTAGCGGGAGTGTAGCCAAAAACATTCAGTACTTC. Full variable domain (rest looked up from reference TRBV9 and TRBJ2-4): DSGVTQTPKHLITATGQRVTLRCSPRSGDLSVYWYQQSLDQGLQFLIQYYNGEERAKGNILERFSAQQFPDLHSELNLSSLELGDSALYFCASSVGGSGSVAKNIQYFGAGTRLSVL.

The CDR3 DNA follows: TGCGCCAGCAGCTTGCGGCCCCCCGGGACAGAGTCCTACGAGCAGTACTTC. Its translation is CASSLRPPGTESYEQYF. The chain carries TRBV5-1 and TRBJ2-7, with TRBD1 matching 7 bases. The V gene's germline CDR1 is SGHRS and CDR2 YFSETQ. V lost 1 base, J lost 1 base, and 11 bases stayed unmatched. The CDR3 sequence is 17 residues long.

The chain combines TRBV13 with TRBJ2-7; D is possibly TRBD1 (5 bases). Trimming took off 5 bases at V and 2 bases at J, with 13 bases between the two ends. Germline V gene lookup returns CDR1 PRHDT and CDR2 FYEKMQ (reference sequence). The CDR3 runs to 14 residues. The CDR3 DNA sequence: TGTGCCAGCAGCACCCAGGGTCTTCCCTACGAGCAGTACTTC. Translation: CASSTQGLPYEQYF. Using reference TRBV13 and TRBJ2-7 for the parts outside the CDR3, the full variable domain is AAGVIQSPRHLIKEKRETATLKCYPIPRHDTVYWYQQGPGQDPQFLISFYEKMQSDKGSIPDRFSAQQFSDYHSELNMSSLELGDSALYFCASSTQGLPYEQYFGPGTRLTVT.

This rearrangement joins TRBV27 to TRBJ2-7; D might be TRBD1 (6 bases). V gave up 5 bases and J gave up 8 bases, with 19 bases separating them. Germline assignment: CDR1 MNHEY and CDR2 SMNVEV (reference sequence). The CDR3 is made up of 14 amino acids. The CDR3 coding sequence is TGTGCCAGCAGTGTCCGGGACCCAGGGGATCAGCAGTACTTC. Protein sequence: CASSVRDPGDQQYF.

This chain uses TRBV7-3 with TRBJ2-5; the match to TRBD1 covers 9 bases. The CDR3 is 14 residues long. Germline V gives CDR1 SGHTA, CDR2 FQGTGA. The ends lost 5 bases at V and 5 bases at J; junction bases unmatched: 6. The DNA for the CDR3 is TGTGCCAGCAGCCCCGACAGGGGGAGTGAGACCCAGTACTTC. It codes for CASSPDRGSETQYF.

The chain combines TRBV7-3 with TRBJ1-1, with a weak D call TRBD1 (6 bases). Per germline, CDR1 SGHTA and CDR2 FQGTGA. The CDR3 length is 14 residues. Trimming took off 4 bases at V and 1 base at J, with 10 bases between the two ends. In DNA form, the CDR3 reads TGTGCCAGCAGCTCCCCGGGACAGAACACTGAAGCTTTCTTT. It codes for CASSSPGQNTEAFF.

The chain has TRBV5-5 and TRBJ2-3; 9 positions match TRBD2. Germline trimming cut 4 bases from V and 8 bases from J; bases unmatched to any gene: 14. The CDR3 sequence is 16 residues long. Germline CDR1 and CDR2: SGHKS and YYEKEE (reference sequence). The CDR3 DNA follows: TGTGCCAGCAGCCCTGTAGCGGGAGTGGTTCAGCGTACGCAGTATTTT. It yields the protein CASSPVAGVVQRTQYF.

This chain connects TRBV19 to TRBJ1-1; 7 nucleotides align to TRBD1. The ends lost 9 bases at V and 5 bases at J; junction bases unmatched: 18. CDR3 length equals 16 residues. The V gene's germline CDR1 is LNHDA and CDR2 SQIVND (reference sequence). CDR3 amino acids: CASHVRNRGVGTEAFF. In DNA, the CDR3 is TGTGCCAGCCATGTACGCAACAGGGGAGTAGGGACTGAAGCTTTCTTT.

This clone was seen just once. The chain is built from TRBV6-5 and TRBJ1-3; 10 positions match TRBD1. Germline loops: CDR1 MNHEY, CDR2 SVGAGI. The CDR3 consists of 15 residues. V gave up 2 bases and J gave up 2 bases; unmatched junction bases: 0. The DNA for the CDR3 is TGTGCCAGCAGTTACGGGACAGGGGCTGGAAACACCATATATTTT. Encoded protein: CASSYGTGAGNTIYF.

This chain joins TRBV3-1 (or the pseudogene TRBV3-2) and TRBJ1-1, with a weak D call TRBD1 (6 bases). The V end was cut by 8 bases, the J end by 1 base, with 11 bases between. Germline V gives CDR1 LGHDT, CDR2 YNNKEL (reference sequence). This CDR3 has 13 amino acids. The CDR3 region is CASCWTENTEAFF. The CDR3 DNA reads TGTGCCAGCTGTTGGACAGAGAACACTGAAGCTTTCTTT.

The chain joins TRBV4-3 to TRBJ2-7; D remains ambiguous. The germline gives CDR1 LGHNA, CDR2 YSLEER. This CDR3 contains 15 residues. The V and J ends lost 0 bases and 1 base respectively, with 10 bases between them. In DNA form, the CDR3 reads TGCGCCAGCAGCCAAGATAGGAGCAGTTCCTACGAGCAGTACTTC. It encodes CASSQDRSSSYEQYF.

The V call is TRBV27, the J call TRBJ2-7, with D perhaps matching TRBD2 (6 bases). CDR3 length: 17 residues. Germline V gives CDR1 MNHEY, CDR2 SMNVEV (reference sequence). The ends were cut back, 4 bases at V and 5 bases at J, with 24 bases in the middle. The CDR3 reads CASSSGWGGGTTDEQYF. The CDR3 nucleotides are TGTGCCAGCAGTTCGGGTTGGGGAGGAGGTACGACGGACGAGCAGTACTTC.

To note about this clone: This may be a read error, as it is one base from a much larger clone. V is TRBV27 and J is TRBJ2-5, with TRBD2 identical over 9 bases. Germline V gene lookup returns CDR1 MNHEY and CDR2 SMNVEV (reference sequence). The CDR3 length is 15 residues. The chain's CDR3 is CANSYSGSYGETQYF. The DNA for the CDR3 is TGTGCCAACAGTTATAGCGGGAGCTACGGGGAGACCCAGTACTTC.

The chain couples TRBV5-8 to TRBJ1-6, with 7 nucleotides matching TRBD1. The CDR3 is made up of 14 amino acids. The V and J ends lost 2 bases and 9 bases, in that order; junction bases with no gene match: 5. Germline V CDR1 and CDR2: SGHTS, YDEGEE. CDR3 in amino acids: CASSFYRGGSPLHF. As DNA, the CDR3 is TGTGCCAGCAGCTTTTACAGGGGTGGTTCACCCCTCCACTTT.

The CDR3 nucleotides read TGTGCCATCACCCCCACGGGCCGAGGGCGAACTGAAGCTTTCTTT. This encodes CAITPTGRGRTEAFF. The chain combines TRBV10-3 with TRBJ1-1, with no clear D. Germline loops: CDR1 ENHRY, CDR2 SYGVKD. The CDR3 is 15 amino acids. Trimming removed 7 bases at V and 5 bases at J, with 20 bases between.

The genes are TRBV3-1 (or the pseudogene TRBV3-2) and TRBJ1-3; D unresolved. The CDR3 spans 14 residues. With 2 bases removed from V and 0 bases from J, the gap between germline ends came to 5 bases. From germline, CDR1 is LGHDT and CDR2 YNNKEL (reference sequence). The CDR3 spells CASSQQNSGNTIYF. DNA of the CDR3: TGTGCCAGCAGCCAACAGAACTCTGGAAACACCATATATTTT.

The V gene is TRBV12-3 or TRBV12-4, the J gene TRBJ2-7; 7 bases agree with TRBD1. V was clipped by 8 bases and J by 0 bases; unmatched bases: 4. This CDR3 spans 13 amino acids. The CDR3 loop reads CASGTDLSYEQYF. For the CDR3, the DNA is TGTGCCAGCGGGACAGACCTCTCCTACGAGCAGTACTTC.

This chain uses TRBV28 with TRBJ2-1; TRBD1 agrees at 8 bases. The V gene end was trimmed by 4 bases and the J gene end by 6 bases; junction bases not matched to a gene: 11. The CDR3 loop spans 16 amino acids. Germline V CDR1 and CDR2: MDHEN, SYDVKM. CDR3 in DNA: TGTGCCAGCAGTTCTATTGGGACAGGCGTCCCCAATGAGCAGTTCTTC. Encoded protein: CASSSIGTGVPNEQFF.

This chain uses TRBV2 with TRBJ2-7, with 12 bases matching TRBD2. The germline V gene has CDR1 SNHLY and CDR2 FYNNEI. J gave up 3 bases and V 0 bases, and 3 bases lay outside the gene matches. The CDR3 contains 16 residues. CDR3 coding DNA: TGTGCCAGCAGTGAAGCCCGACTAGCGGGGGACTACGAGCAGTACTTC. The encoded protein is CASSEARLAGDYEQYF.

This clone was seen a single time. The DNA for the CDR3 is TGTGCCAGCAGTGACCGACCCGGGGGGTTTGCTTTCTTT. This translates into CASSDRPGGFAFF. This chain connects TRBV6-2 or TRBV6-3 to TRBJ1-1; a possible D gene is TRBD1 (5 bases). The CDR3 extends over 13 amino acids. Germline CDR1 MNHEY, CDR2 SVGEGT. The germline V and J ends were trimmed by 5 bases and 11 bases, with 18 bases remaining between them.

This clone has just a few counts. The chain links TRBV19 to TRBJ1-3; TRBD1 matches 9 bases. The V segment lost 7 bases and the J segment 13 bases; nucleotides outside the gene matches: 17. CDR1 is LNHDA, CDR2 SQIVND, per germline (reference sequence). This CDR3 has 15 amino acids. CDR3 coding DNA: TGTGCCAGTACCGCCGGGACAGGGTATTTCATAGGAATATATTTT. This encodes CASTAGTGYFIGIYF.

This clone has only one observation. The chain links TRBV9 to TRBJ2-1, with 9 nucleotides matching TRBD2. Losses at the gene ends were 3 bases for V and 4 bases for J; bases not matched to a gene: 5. This CDR3 region has 15 residues. CDR1 and CDR2 from the germline V gene are SGDLS and YYNGEE. The CDR3, as DNA: TGTGCCAGCAGCGAAAGACTAGCGGAGTACAATGAGCAGTTCTTC. This sequence encodes CASSERLAEYNEQFF.

This chain connects TRBV6-2 or TRBV6-3 to TRBJ1-5; TRBD1 is a possible D gene (6 bases). This CDR3 spans 16 amino acids. CDR1 MNHEY and CDR2 SVGEGT come from the germline V gene. Trimming removed 2 bases at V and 3 bases at J, with 14 bases between. For the CDR3, the DNA is TGTGCCAGCAGTTACAGGGGGACCCAAGTCAATCAGCCCCAGCATTTT. This codes for CASSYRGTQVNQPQHF.

V usage is TRBV21-1 and J usage is TRBJ1-5. TRBV21-1 is a pseudogene locus. The CDR3 covers 16 residues. CDR3 protein: CASSLFWEGGNQPQHF. In DNA, the CDR3 is TGTGCCAGCAGCTTATTTTGGGAGGGAGGCAATCAGCCCCAGCATTTT.